The 27 T cell receptor beta chains reported below all come from one sample, sequenced in a study of cytomegalovirus exposure and HLA in healthy donors. The PCR made use of 60 Vbeta and 13 Jbeta primers. Some clones are missing from TCRdb's copy, which holds only in-frame ones; the method was immunoSEQ multiplex PCR. The data contain around 67,000 clones, over 60% of them singletons. The sample taken for sequencing was PBMCs. The receptors were gathered from a woman aged 45-65 years in good health and CMV-seronegative.

The chain joins TRBV28 to TRBJ2-7; 12 bases are a match to TRBD1. The V gene end was trimmed by 4 bases and the J gene end by 8 bases; junction bases not matched to a gene: 12. Germline loops: CDR1 MDHEN, CDR2 SYDVKM. The CDR3 runs 16 residues. CDR3 bases: TGTGCCAGCAGTTCACCCTCCGGGACAGGGGGCGAGAAGCAGTACTTC. This codes for CASSSPSGTGGEKQYF.

The chain is built from TRBV30 and TRBJ2-7; the match to TRBD2 covers 8 bases. Germline CDR1 GTSNPN, CDR2 SVGIG (reference sequence). The CDR3 runs to 14 residues. V gave up 3 bases and J gave up 1 base; unmatched junction bases: 5. In DNA form, the CDR3 reads TGTGCCTGGAGGGCCGGGACTAGGTCCTACGAGCAGTACTTC. It encodes CAWRAGTRSYEQYF.

This rearrangement joins TRBV5-1 to TRBJ2-7, with 8 bases aligning to TRBD2. Germline V CDR1 and CDR2: SGHRS, YFSETQ. This CDR3 has 15 residues. J lost 2 bases, V lost 1 base, and 5 bases had no gene match. The CDR3 spells CASSLIREGAYEQYF. CDR3 coding DNA: TGCGCCAGCAGCTTGATCCGGGAGGGAGCCTACGAGCAGTACTTC.

To note about this clone: The germline gene is not matched at one end of the junction; a read error may be the cause. The chain uses TRBV5-6 and TRBJ1-2, with 7 bases fitting TRBD1. CDR3 length: 11 amino acids. Germline lookup yields CDR1 SGHDT and CDR2 YYEEEE. The CDR3 coding sequence is TGTGCCAGCAGCTCGACAGGGCTCGCGGCCTTC. This translates into CASSSTGLAAF. Supplemented by reference TRBV5-6 and TRBJ1-2, the full variable domain reads DAGVTQSPTHLIKTRGQQVTLRCSPKSGHDTVSWYQQALGQGPQFIFQYYEEEERQRGNFPDRFSGHQFPNYSSELNVNALLLGDSALYLCASSSTGLAAFGSGTRLTVV.

V and J are TRBV9 and TRBJ2-7; 8 nucleotides align to TRBD2. The CDR3 covers 16 residues. Looked up from germline, CDR1 is SGDLS and CDR2 is YYNGEE. V shed 3 bases and J 3 bases; nucleotides not matched to a gene: 11. The CDR3 sequence: CASSALGGTSSYEQYF. Here the CDR3 DNA reads TGTGCCAGCAGCGCCCTCGGAGGGACTAGTAGCTACGAGCAGTACTTC. Filled out from reference TRBV9 and TRBJ2-7, the complete variable domain reads DSGVTQTPKHLITATGQRVTLRCSPRSGDLSVYWYQQSLDQGLQFLIQYYNGEERAKGNILERFSAQQFPDLHSELNLSSLELGDSALYFCASSALGGTSSYEQYFGPGTRLTVT.

The chain employs TRBV9 and TRBJ2-3; no firm D call. Germline lookup yields CDR1 SGDLS and CDR2 YYNGEE. Deletions cut 0 bases from V and 2 bases from J, with 10 bases between. The CDR3 contains 15 residues. The CDR3 region has the DNA TGTGCCAGCAGCGTAGTTCCAGGTTCCACAGATACGCAGTATTTT. Translated, it gives CASSVVPGSTDTQYF.

The chain employs TRBV29-1 and TRBJ2-1, with TRBD2 matching over 8 bases. CDR1 is SQVTM and CDR2 is ANQGSEA in the germline V gene. CDR3 length: 16 amino acids. V shed 7 bases and J 0 bases; nucleotides not matched to a gene: 11. As DNA, the CDR3 is TGCAGCGCTGATCCCCATAGCGGGATCTCCTACAATGAGCAGTTCTTC. Its translation: CSADPHSGISYNEQFF.

This chain joins TRBV10-3 and TRBJ1-1; no clear D. CDR1 is ENHRY and CDR2 is SYGVKD in the germline V gene. The CDR3 totals 12 residues. V lost 2 bases, J lost 7 bases, and 8 bases lay in between. The CDR3 coding sequence is TGTGCCATCAGTGAGAACCCGAGTGAAGCTTTCTTT. Protein: CAISENPSEAFF.

The J gene is TRBJ1-4, the V gene TRBV28; D ambiguous. The V gene's germline CDR1 is MDHEN and CDR2 SYDVKM. There are 12 residues in the CDR3. V was clipped by 3 bases and J by 7 bases, with 6 bases between them. CDR3 sequence reads: CASSFNSEKLFF. CDR3 bases: TGTGCCAGCAGTTTCAATAGTGAAAAACTGTTTTTT.

Ten or more counts support this clone. CDR3 in amino acids: CASSQDPSGDIQYF. The CDR3 DNA sequence: TGCGCCAGCAGCCAAGACCCTAGCGGGGACATTCAGTACTTC. V usage is TRBV4-3 and J usage is TRBJ2-4, with TRBD2 matching over 9 bases. J lost 8 bases, V lost 0 bases, and 2 bases had no gene match. The CDR3 loop spans 14 amino acids. CDR1 and CDR2 from the germline V gene are LGHNA and YSLEER.

The chain employs TRBV7-8 and TRBJ1-1, with a tentative D call TRBD1 (5 bases). This CDR3 comprises 14 residues. Germline V CDR1 and CDR2: SGHVS, FQNEAQ. With 1 base removed from V and 10 bases from J, the gap between germline ends came to 16 bases. The CDR3 loop is CASSLGGVLQPAFF. The CDR3 DNA reads as TGTGCCAGCAGCTTAGGGGGGGTGCTTCAGCCAGCTTTCTTT.

The chain is built from TRBV2 and TRBJ1-2; 8 bases line up with TRBD1. CDR3 length: 14 amino acids. J gave up 4 bases and V 6 bases, and 7 bases lay outside the gene matches. Germline V CDR1 and CDR2: SNHLY, FYNNEI. CDR3 in amino acids: CASSGTGGVYGYTF. Here the CDR3 DNA reads TGTGCCAGCAGCGGTACAGGGGGGGTCTATGGCTACACCTTC.

This clone was observed a few times. The chain has TRBV19 and TRBJ2-2, with 8 positions matching TRBD2. Germline CDR1 is LNHDA and CDR2 is SQIVND (reference sequence). This CDR3 has 16 residues. After removal of 5 bases from V and 0 bases from J, the junction contained 5 bases not matched to a gene. The CDR3 reads CASSLSSGTNTGELFF. The CDR3 DNA reads TGTGCCAGTAGTCTCAGTAGCGGGACGAACACCGGGGAGCTGTTTTTT. Complete variable domain (other parts from reference TRBV19 and TRBJ2-2): DGGITQSPKYLFRKEGQNVTLSCEQNLNHDAMYWYRQDPGQGLRLIYYSQIVNDFQKGDIAEGYSVSREKKESFPLTVTSAQKNPTAFYLCASSLSSGTNTGELFFGEGSRLTVL.

The CDR3 nucleotides read TGTGCCAGCAGCTGGATGGGGGCGACCGGGGAGCTGTTTTTT. Protein sequence: CASSWMGATGELFF. This sequence joins TRBV11-3 and TRBJ2-2; a possible D gene is TRBD1 (6 bases). Germline V gene data show CDR1 as SGHNT and CDR2 as YENEEA. This CDR3 spans 14 amino acids. V gave up 4 bases and J gave up 5 bases, with 11 bases separating them.

This chain links TRBV11-2 with TRBJ1-1; D call uncertain. Germline loops: CDR1 SGHAT, CDR2 FQNNGV. The V gene lost 4 bases and the J gene lost 4 bases, with 10 bases spanning the gap. The CDR3 sequence is 13 residues long. CDR3 DNA: TGTGCCAGCAGCTCCACTCGAGGCACTGAAGCTTTCTTT. Residues: CASSSTRGTEAFF.

The chain carries TRBV6-5 and TRBJ2-7, with TRBD1 matching 8 bases. The CDR3 consists of 15 residues. Looked up from germline, CDR1 is MNHEY and CDR2 is SVGAGI. Trimming at V came to 2 bases and at J to 4 bases, leaving 7 bases not matched to a gene. The CDR3 DNA follows: TGTGCCAGCAGTTACGGTGGACAGGGACGGTACGAGCAGTACTTC. Translated, it gives CASSYGGQGRYEQYF.

This chain connects TRBV15 to TRBJ2-4, with D uncertain. With 1 base removed from V and 0 bases from J, the gap between germline ends came to 13 bases. There are 17 residues in the CDR3. CDR1 and CDR2 from the germline V gene are LNHNV and YYDKDF (reference sequence). CDR3 sequence reads: CATSRGVEALAKNIQYF. DNA of the CDR3: TGTGCCACCAGCAGAGGCGTCGAAGCTCTAGCCAAAAACATTCAGTACTTC.

The chain joins TRBV25-1 to TRBJ2-2, with 8 bases matching TRBD1. Trimming cost V 4 bases and J 8 bases; bases outside gene matches: 6. Germline V gives CDR1 MGHDK, CDR2 SYGVNS. The CDR3 sequence is 14 residues long. CDR3 residues: CASSVTGEIGELFF. The CDR3 nucleotides read TGTGCCAGCAGTGTGACAGGGGAGATAGGGGAGCTGTTTTTT. The complete variable domain, with remaining parts taken from reference TRBV25-1 and TRBJ2-2, reads EADIYQTPRYLVIGTGKKITLECSQTMGHDKMYWYQQDPGMELHLIHYSYGVNSTEKGDLSSESTVSRIRTEHFPLTLESARPSHTSQYLCASSVTGEIGELFFGEGSRLTVL.

This sequence joins TRBV6-6 and TRBJ2-7, with TRBD2 as a possible D gene (5 bases). V was trimmed by 6 bases and J by 3 bases, leaving 18 bases between them. Germline CDR1 and CDR2: MNHNY and SVGAGI (reference sequence). This CDR3 has 15 amino acids. This CDR3 reads CASSRDYQRVYEQYF. In DNA form, the CDR3 reads TGTGCCAGCAGCCGAGACTACCAGAGAGTCTACGAGCAGTACTTC.

This rearrangement joins TRBV6-5 to TRBJ2-7; D is uncertain. The CDR3 spans 15 residues. V lost 6 bases and J 1 base, leaving 16 bases between the germline ends. Germline V gene lookup returns CDR1 MNHEY and CDR2 SVGAGI. The CDR3 loop is CASSPGGIKSYEQYF. The CDR3 nucleotides are TGTGCCAGCAGCCCCGGCGGAATCAAATCCTACGAGCAGTACTTC.

The chain has TRBV7-8 and TRBJ1-1; 8 bases match TRBD1. The CDR3 has 14 amino acids. CDR1 is SGHVS, CDR2 FQNEAQ, per germline. The V and J ends lost 1 base and 4 bases, in that order; junction bases with no gene match: 2. CDR3 in DNA: TGTGCCAGCAGCTTAGACAGGGGGGGCACTGAAGCTTTCTTT. Translation: CASSLDRGGTEAFF.

The gene calls are TRBV4-3 and TRBJ1-3; the match to TRBD1 covers 9 bases. V shed 3 bases and J 0 bases; nucleotides not matched to a gene: 6. Germline lookup yields CDR1 LGHNA and CDR2 YSLEER. The CDR3 consists of 17 residues. For the CDR3, the DNA is TGCGCCAGCAGCCACGGGACAGGGCTCAGCTCTGGAAACACCATATATTTT. Its translation: CASSHGTGLSSGNTIYF.

The J gene is TRBJ1-1, the V gene TRBV6-1; D is possibly TRBD1 (6 bases). This CDR3 region has 11 residues. The V end lost 6 bases, the J end lost 11 bases, and 13 bases lay between the germline ends. Per germline, CDR1 MNHNS and CDR2 SASEGT. CDR3 residues: CASRTGPGAFF. The CDR3 region has the DNA TGTGCCAGCAGGACAGGCCCAGGGGCTTTCTTT.

The V gene is TRBV29-1, the J gene TRBJ2-3, with D possibly being TRBD2 (7 bases). The germline V gene encodes CDR1 SQVTM and CDR2 ANQGSEA. CDR3 size: 13 residues. V lost 3 bases and J lost 4, with 11 bases in between. CDR3: CSVDGGAADTQYF. In DNA, the CDR3 is TGCAGCGTTGATGGGGGGGCTGCAGATACGCAGTATTTT.

This clone was counted only a few times. The chain joins TRBV6-5 to TRBJ1-4, with D possibly matching TRBD1 (6 bases). V lost 5 bases and J lost 4, with 11 bases in between. Looked up from germline, CDR1 is MNHEY and CDR2 is SVGAGI. The CDR3 runs 14 residues. The CDR3: CASSRTGLNEKLFF. The CDR3, as DNA: TGTGCCAGCAGTCGCACAGGGCTTAATGAAAAACTGTTTTTT.

The chain combines TRBV5-4 with TRBJ2-7, with D possibly TRBD2 on 5 matching bases. V lost 0 bases and J 1 base, leaving 11 bases between the germline ends. CDR1 and CDR2 from the germline V gene are SGHNT and YYREEE (reference sequence). The CDR3 length is 15 residues. CDR3 sequence reads: CASSLDLAISYEQYF. Here the CDR3 DNA reads TGTGCCAGCAGCTTGGATCTAGCCATTTCCTACGAGCAGTACTTC.

This chain connects TRBV10-3 to TRBJ1-5; D is perhaps TRBD1 (5 bases). Germline CDR1 ENHRY, CDR2 SYGVKD. The CDR3 is 13 amino acids. Between the trimmed V and J ends, which lost 5 bases and 6 bases, there was a span of 11 bases. DNA for the CDR3: TGTGCCATCAGTCCAGGGAACGCTCAGCCCCAGCATTTT. This gives the protein CAISPGNAQPQHF.